The 8 T cell receptor beta chains in this list originate from one sample, sequenced in a study of OX40 agonist ivuxolimab in advanced cancers. The assay was immunoSEQ multiplex PCR, and TCRdb's table has in-frame clones only and misses some. The sample lists about 62,000 clones; 85% were seen once. The sample consisted of CD4+ or CD8+ T cells sorted from blood, taken in a trial of the OX40 agonist ivuxolimab. Receptors originate from an adult with an advanced solid tumor such as melanoma, head and neck, liver or kidney cancer.

The rearrangement joins TRBV7-8 to TRBJ1-5; D not certain. The CDR3 is made up of 13 amino acids. V lost 3 bases, J lost 1 base, and 4 bases lay in between. CDR1 and CDR2 (germline): SGHVS, FQNEAQ. The CDR3 reads CASSFDSNQPQHF. The CDR3 DNA follows: TGTGCCAGCAGCTTCGACAGCAATCAGCCCCAGCATTTT.

V and J are TRBV18 and TRBJ2-2; no reliable D call. Germline lookup yields CDR1 KGHSH and CDR2 LQKENI. Trimming stripped 3 bases from V and 5 bases from J, with 16 bases between. This CDR3 comprises 16 residues. The CDR3: CASSPREQSGTGELFF. CDR3 bases: TGTGCCAGCTCACCCCGTGAACAGTCCGGAACCGGGGAGCTGTTTTTT. The complete variable domain, with remaining parts taken from reference TRBV18 and TRBJ2-2, reads NAGVMQNPRHLVRRRGQEARLRCSPMKGHSHVYWYRQLPEEGLKFMVYLQKENIIDESGMPKERFSAEFPKEGPSILRIQQVVRGDSAAYFCASSPREQSGTGELFFGEGSRLTVL.

The J gene is TRBJ2-7, the V gene TRBV18, with 9 bases that match TRBD1. This CDR3 contains 14 residues. V was clipped by 5 bases and J by 3 bases; unmatched bases: 5. Germline V gene sequence: CDR1 KGHSH, CDR2 LQKENI. CDR3 DNA sequence: TGTGCCAGCTCAACGACAGGGGGTAGCTACGAGCAGTACTTC. It codes for CASSTTGGSYEQYF. Full variable domain (remainder filled in from reference TRBV18 and TRBJ2-7): NAGVMQNPRHLVRRRGQEARLRCSPMKGHSHVYWYRQLPEEGLKFMVYLQKENIIDESGMPKERFSAEFPKEGPSILRIQQVVRGDSAAYFCASSTTGGSYEQYFGPGTRLTVT.

The chain links TRBV2 to TRBJ2-6; tentative D call: TRBD2 (5 bases). The CDR3 is 15 amino acids. The germline V gene encodes CDR1 SNHLY and CDR2 FYNNEI. V was shortened by 6 bases and J by 0 bases, with 9 bases between the two germline ends. The CDR3 spells CASRAASSGANVLTF. In DNA form, the CDR3 reads TGTGCCAGCAGAGCGGCGAGCTCTGGGGCCAACGTCCTGACTTTC. The full variable domain, in which reference TRBV2 and TRBJ2-6 provide the parts outside the CDR3, is EPEVTQTPSHQVTQMGQEVILRCVPISNHLYFYWYRQILGQKVEFLVSFYNNEISEKSEIFDDQFSVERPDGSNFTLKIRSTKLEDSAMYFCASRAASSGANVLTFGAGSRLTVL.

This chain joins TRBV19 and TRBJ2-7, with D unclear. Germline V gene data show CDR1 as LNHDA and CDR2 as SQIVND (reference sequence). Trimming took off 0 bases at V and 6 bases at J, with 9 bases between the two ends. The CDR3 runs to 13 residues. Written as DNA, the CDR3 is TGTGCCAGTAGTATAGATCGCTCGTCCGAGCAGTACTTC. Translation: CASSIDRSSEQYF.

The chain carries TRBV5-1 and TRBJ2-1; TRBD1 matches at 10 bases. This CDR3 region has 15 residues. Germline values: CDR1 SGHRS, CDR2 YFSETQ. J was trimmed by 7 bases and V by 4 bases; bases with no gene match: 8. CDR3 DNA: TGCGCCAGCAGCCCACGACAGGGGGCAGGGAATGAGCAGTTCTTC. Protein product: CASSPRQGAGNEQFF. Together with reference TRBV5-1 and TRBJ2-1, the CDR3 gives the full variable domain: KAGVTQTPRYLIKTRGQQVTLSCSPISGHRSVSWYQQTPGQGLQFLFEYFSETQRNKGNFPGRFSGRQFSNSRSEMNVSTLELGDSALYLCASSPRQGAGNEQFFGPGTRLTVL.

This clone was found a few times. The chain is built from TRBV2 and TRBJ1-5; no reliable D call. V was cut by 7 bases and J by 6 bases, with 10 bases left in between. There are 12 residues in the CDR3. CDR1 SNHLY and CDR2 FYNNEI come from the germline V gene. The CDR3 region is CASKPGGQPQHF. Written as DNA, the CDR3 is TGTGCCAGCAAGCCGGGAGGTCAGCCCCAGCATTTT.

This chain uses TRBV18 with TRBJ2-3; possible D gene TRBD2, 5 bases. V gave up 6 bases and J gave up 1 base, with 8 bases separating them. The CDR3 loop spans 13 amino acids. Germline V gives CDR1 KGHSH, CDR2 LQKENI. CDR3: CASSEVGTDTQYF. The CDR3 DNA reads TGTGCCAGCTCGGAGGTGGGCACAGATACGCAGTATTTT.